The T cell receptor (beta chain) described here comes from a study of blood T cell repertoires in COVID-19 (dated by TCRdb to the early 2020s). Context from the whole study: The collaborator samples originated in the United States, Italy and Spain and spanned the acute and convalescent phases of COVID-19. The sample metadata nearly always contained a de-identified subject ID, COVID-19 status, age in years and sex. The prospective study material was composed of cDNA or gDNA derived from T cells, B-cell-depleted T cells, or PBMCs. Where HLA class I and class II types were available, the types were taken from metadata supplied by the sample provider, not from assay-based typing. The repertoires were released in a freely available public database intended as a resource for research on the immune response to SARS-CoV-2. The samples were drawn from two sources: the first 160 participants of the ongoing ImmuneRACE study, and 1,200 or so subjects contributed by 6 global collaborators. Deeply sampled blood TCRbeta repertoires from subjects exposed to, actively infected with, or recovered from COVID-19 were included in the dataset. Study-wide conclusions, independent of this receptor: The amount of clinical and demographic metadata varied by source and participant and was provided uncurated.

Participants in the prospective study were enrolled through a virtual design, were aged about 18 to 89 years, and lived in approximately 25 United States geographic areas. Cohort assignment in the prospective study relied on participant-reported clinical history from a screening survey and a study questionnaire. ImmuneRACE Cohort 3 recovered participants were defined by two consecutive negative NP/OP PCR tests, healthcare professional clearance, or symptom resolution. In the prospective study, whole blood, serum and a nasopharyngeal or oropharyngeal swab were collected from each participant by mobile phlebotomists. Prospective study participants could optionally give additional blood draws and questionnaires over an approximately two-month period. Before DNA extraction, prospective study blood samples were shipped either frozen or at room temperature. Including cysteine and phenylalanine, the CDR3 has 19 amino acids. Solely the CDR3 DNA is kept, with 57 bases framed from the first base. V and J are trimmed by 5 bases and 4 bases, and the gene matches miss 20 bases of the junction. As encoded in the germline V gene, CDR1 is MNHEY while CDR2 is SVGEGT.

TCRbeta CDR3 regions were amplified from genomic DNA using the immunoSEQ Assay, a bias-controlled multiplex PCR. As for how the authors treated the data: Nucleated cell counts per sample were estimated from amplification of reference gene primers within the assay. To quantify the absolute abundance of each unique TCRbeta CDR3 rearrangement, sequence reads were collapsed and filtered. Productive Simpson clonality was computed per sample as the square root of Simpson's diversity index over productive rearrangements. TCRdb mirrors the immuneACCESS table, restricted to in-frame sequences. Some clones are absent from its copies; in checked studies, under half trace to an unresolved V gene, and the reason for the others is unknown. V, J and clone size are those of that table, while D and trimming were read from the DNA. The table for this sample lists about 220,000 clones; 80% to 85% of them were counted only once. The ten top clones hold 5.5% to 7.5% of the sample.

Turning to this clone: This clone's antigen is unknown. Per-nucleotide qualities are absent, and no much larger clonotype sits a single base away.

This clonotype originated in a woman in her thirties or forties who had recovered from COVID-19. The sequence joins TRBV6-2 or TRBV6-3 to TRBJ2-5; 9 of the junction bases match TRBD2. Specimen: PBMCs or T cells enriched from blood (not recorded which). The nucleotide sequence reads as follows: TGTGCCAGCAGTCCATTGATGCCTTGGTCGCGGGAGGGGAGAGAGACCCAGTACTTC. Its protein is CASSPLMPWSREGRETQYF.